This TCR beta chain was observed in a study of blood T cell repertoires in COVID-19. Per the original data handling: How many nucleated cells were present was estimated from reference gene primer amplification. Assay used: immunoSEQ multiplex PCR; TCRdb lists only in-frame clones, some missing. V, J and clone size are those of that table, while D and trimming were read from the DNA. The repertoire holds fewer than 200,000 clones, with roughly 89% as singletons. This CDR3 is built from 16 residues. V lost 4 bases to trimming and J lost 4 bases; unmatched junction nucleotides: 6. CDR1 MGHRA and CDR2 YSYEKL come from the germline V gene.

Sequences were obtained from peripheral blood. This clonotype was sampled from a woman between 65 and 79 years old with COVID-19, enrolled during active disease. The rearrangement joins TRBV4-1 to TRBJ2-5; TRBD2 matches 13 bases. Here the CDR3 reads CASSRSGLAGAETQYF. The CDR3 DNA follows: TGCGCCAGCAGCCGTAGTGGACTAGCGGGAGCAGAGACCCAGTACTTC.